These 20 T cell receptor beta chains were sequenced from one sample in a study of molecular identifiers for immune sequencing clone quantification. TCRdb re-called the PCR reads with MiXCR, one entry per CDR3 protein. The sample records approximately 97,000 distinct CDR3 sequences, about 24% being singletons. The sample taken for sequencing was naive CD8+ T cells from blood, with Jurkat cell RNA spiked in. The subset was: FACS-sorted CD8+CD4-CCR7+CD45RA+ naive T cells. The receptors shown here come from a human donor in good health. Some libraries in this study had Jurkat cell RNA spiked in.

A note on this clonotype: A much larger clone lies one base from this, so it may be a read error. The rearrangement joins TRBV29-1 to TRBJ1-1; maybe TRBD1 (5 bases). The CDR3 sequence is 12 residues long. V was trimmed by 4 bases and J by 4 bases, leaving 10 bases between them. Germline V CDR1 and CDR2: SQVTM, ANQGSEA. The CDR3 DNA reads TGCAGCGTTGCTTTAGGGGCCACTGAAGCTTTCTTT. It is translated as CSVALGATEAFF.

A few counts support this clonotype. Being one base from a much bigger clone, this may be a read error. This sequence joins TRBV27 and TRBJ1-5, with TRBD1 matching over 9 bases. The CDR3 is 14 residues long. V lost 5 bases to trimming and J lost 6 bases; unmatched junction nucleotides: 5. Germline CDR1 MNHEY, CDR2 SMNVEV (reference sequence). Here the CDR3 DNA reads TGTGCCAGCAGTCCTGGGACAGGGTCTCAGCCCCAGCATTTT. Translating it yields CASSPGTGSQPQHF.

Note on this clonotype: A clone one base away is much larger, so this may be a read error. The chain recombines TRBV9 with TRBJ2-3; TRBD1 aligns across 8 bases. CDR1 and CDR2 (germline): SGDLS, YYNGEE. V lost 7 bases to trimming and J lost 3 bases; unmatched junction nucleotides: 13. This CDR3 comprises 16 residues. DNA for the CDR3: TGTGCCAGCGGCGCCCGGACAGGGAAGGGAACAGATACGCAGTATTTT. It codes for CASGARTGKGTDTQYF.

A word on this clonotype: A much larger clone lies one base from this, so it may be a read error. This chain joins TRBV6-2 or TRBV6-3 and TRBJ1-1; D not resolved. The CDR3 is 14 amino acids. Germline loops: CDR1 MNHEY, CDR2 SVGEGT. DNA of the CDR3: TGTGCCAGCGGTTACGAAGGCACGAACACTGAAGCTTTCTTT. Encoded protein: CASGYEGTNTEAFF.

This clonotype was seen ten or more times. J is TRBJ2-7 and V is TRBV19; D is ambiguous. V was cut by 1 base and J by 1 base, with 11 bases left in between. The germline gives CDR1 LNHDA, CDR2 SQIVND (reference sequence). This CDR3 comprises 15 residues. CDR3 sequence: CASSIGQTLSYEQYF. DNA of the CDR3: TGTGCCAGTAGTATAGGGCAGACGTTGTCCTACGAGCAGTACTTC.

Concerning this clonotype itself: Given a much more abundant clone one base away, this may be a read error. CDR3 loop: CTSSKNYNEQFF. The CDR3 nucleotides are TGTACCAGCTCAAAGAACTACAATGAGCAGTTCTTC. The gene calls are TRBV18 and TRBJ2-1; D unresolved. Germline-derived CDR1 and CDR2 are KGHSH and LQKENI. CDR3 size: 12 residues. Drawing the rest from reference TRBV18 and TRBJ2-1, the complete variable domain is NAGVMQNPRHLVRRRGQEARLRCSPMKGHSHVYWYRQLPEEGLKFMVYLQKENIIDESGMPKERFSAEFPKEGPSILRIQQVVRGDSAAYFCTSSKNYNEQFFGPGTRLTVL.

To note about this clonotype: Since a much larger clone is just one base distant, this may be a read error. The chain uses TRBV6-2 or TRBV6-3 and TRBJ1-5, with D hard to call. The CDR3 covers 12 residues. Germline CDR1 reads MNHEY; CDR2 reads SVGEGT. Trimming took off 2 bases at V and 7 bases at J, with 6 bases between the two ends. The CDR3 protein is CASSYISQPQHF. CDR3 in DNA: TGTGCCAGCAGTTACATTTCCCAGCCCCAGCATTTT.

With regard to this clonotype: A much bigger clone sits one base away, suggesting this may be a read error. V and J are TRBV20-1 and TRBJ2-7; 10 positions agree with TRBD2. This CDR3 region has 14 residues. The V and J ends lost 5 bases and 2 bases, in that order; junction bases with no gene match: 6. Germline V CDR1 and CDR2: DFQATT, SNEGSKA (reference sequence). In DNA form, the CDR3 reads TGCAGTGCTGGAGCTCTAGCGGGAGCCTACGAGCAGTACTTC. Translated: CSAGALAGAYEQYF.

The genes are TRBV7-9 and TRBJ2-7, with TRBD1 matching over 10 bases. The ends lost 2 bases at V and 6 bases at J; junction bases unmatched: 4. The germline V gene has CDR1 SEHNR and CDR2 FQNEAQ (reference sequence). This CDR3 has 14 residues. The CDR3 reads CASSLRDRGLEQYF. The CDR3 DNA follows: TGTGCCAGCAGCTTAAGAGACAGGGGGCTCGAGCAGTACTTC.

This clonotype was picked up a small number of times. The chain joins TRBV3-1 to TRBJ2-3; 11 bases align to TRBD2. The CDR3 runs 16 residues. Trimming removed 1 base from V and 6 bases from J; junction bases left unmatched: 6. The germline V gene has CDR1 LGHDT and CDR2 YNNKEL (reference sequence). The CDR3 spells CASSQASGGSRDTQYF. For the CDR3, the DNA is TGTGCCAGCAGCCAAGCTAGCGGGGGGAGTCGGGATACGCAGTATTTT.

This clonotype appeared a few times. The chain recombines TRBV12-3 or TRBV12-4 with TRBJ2-1, with no clear D. This CDR3 region has 15 residues. V lost 1 base and J 9 bases, leaving 16 bases between the germline ends. Here the CDR3 DNA reads TGTGCCAGCAGTTTAGGTCCCTGGGGTAGGGCTGAGCAGTTCTTC. Translation: CASSLGPWGRAEQFF.

Many counts were recorded for this clonotype. The V call is TRBV14, the J call TRBJ2-7, with 8 nucleotides matching TRBD1. The ends lost 1 base at V and 2 bases at J; junction bases unmatched: 1. Germline assignment: CDR1 SGHDN and CDR2 FVKESK. The CDR3 runs 14 residues. The CDR3 DNA reads as TGTGCCAGCAGCCAAGGGACAGGGCCCTACGAGCAGTACTTC. It encodes CASSQGTGPYEQYF.

This clonotype was recorded a few times. A clone one base away is much larger, so this may be a read error. The J gene is TRBJ1-1, the V gene TRBV7-2; tentatively, D is TRBD1 (5 bases). This CDR3 has 12 residues. Germline CDR1 and CDR2: SGHTA and FQGNSA. The CDR3 loop is CAGSLQGAEAFF. In nucleotides, the CDR3 is TGTGCCGGCAGCTTACAAGGGGCCGAAGCTTTCTTT. Based on the CDR3 plus reference TRBV7-2 and TRBJ1-1, the full variable domain is GAGVSQSPSNKVTEKGKDVELRCDPISGHTALYWYRQSLGQGLEFLIYFQGNSAPDKSGLPSDRFSAERTGGSVSTLTIQRTQQEDSAVYLCAGSLQGAEAFFGQGTRLTVV.

The chain joins TRBV27 to TRBJ2-2, with TRBD1 matching 7 bases. With V trimmed by 3 bases and J by 6 bases, 4 bases remained unmatched. The CDR3 is 14 amino acids. Germline V gives CDR1 MNHEY, CDR2 SMNVEV (reference sequence). CDR3 sequence reads: CASSFGQAAGELFF. The CDR3 DNA reads as TGTGCCAGCAGTTTCGGACAGGCGGCCGGGGAGCTGTTTTTT.

The chain recombines TRBV9 with TRBJ1-2; no firm D call. The CDR3 is 15 amino acids. V was cut by 4 bases and J by 3 bases, with 16 bases left in between. CDR1 SGDLS and CDR2 YYNGEE come from the germline V gene. CDR3 DNA sequence: TGTGCCAGCAGCAGCAGTCTCGAACCGTACTATGGCTACACCTTC. Amino acid sequence: CASSSSLEPYYGYTF.

This clonotype was picked up many times. The rearrangement links TRBV14 to TRBJ2-3; D is perhaps TRBD1 (5 bases). The germline V and J ends were trimmed by 1 base and 2 bases, with 16 bases remaining between them. The CDR3 sequence is 17 residues long. Germline V gene data show CDR1 as SGHDN and CDR2 as FVKESK. CDR3 sequence: CASSQVPRARYTDTQYF. The DNA for the CDR3 is TGTGCCAGCAGCCAAGTCCCCAGGGCGAGGTACACAGATACGCAGTATTTT.

This clonotype occurred many times. The V gene is TRBV7-9, the J gene TRBJ2-2, with a weak D call TRBD2 (5 bases). The germline V gene has CDR1 SEHNR and CDR2 FQNEAQ (reference sequence). The CDR3 contains 18 residues. The V end was cut by 6 bases, the J end by 3 bases, with 23 bases between. CDR3 bases: TGTGCCAGCAGTACCCCTGTGGGCGGGCGAAGGGACACCGGGGAGCTGTTTTTT. This encodes CASSTPVGGRRDTGELFF.

As regards this clonotype: With a much larger clone just one base away, this may be a read error. The chain combines TRBV30 with TRBJ1-1, with D perhaps TRBD1 (5 bases). The CDR3 consists of 10 residues. Germline V gene lookup returns CDR1 GTSNPN and CDR2 SVGIG (reference sequence). CDR3 loop: CGWSGGVMFF. DNA of the CDR3: TGTGGCTGGAGTGGGGGGGTCATGTTCTTT.

This clonotype was observed a handful of times. V and J are TRBV6-2 or TRBV6-3 and TRBJ2-1; D perhaps matches TRBD2 (6 bases). This CDR3 has 15 residues. V was clipped by 6 bases and J by 3 bases, with 15 bases between them. CDR1 is MNHEY, CDR2 SVGEGT, per germline. The CDR3: CASSTLIGSYNEQFF. The CDR3 nucleotides read TGTGCCAGCAGCACACTCATCGGGAGCTACAATGAGCAGTTCTTC.

This clonotype was picked up a small number of times. This chain joins TRBV11-2 and TRBJ1-1; the D is unclear. Deletions cut 5 bases from V and 0 bases from J, with 16 bases between. Germline V lookup: CDR1 SGHAT, CDR2 FQNNGV. This CDR3 is built from 16 residues. CDR3 in DNA: TGTGCCAGCAGCCATTGGAGGGAACGCATGAACACTGAAGCTTTCTTT. It is translated as CASSHWRERMNTEAFF.